At least ten counts were recorded for the clone carrying this T cell receptor beta chain. Its antigen is still unknown. Individual cDNA molecules were tagged with unique molecular identifiers. TCRdb fed the 5' RACE reads into MiXCR, producing one record per CDR3 protein. The profile shows about 52,000 distinct CDR3 sequences, approximately 11% of them singletons. The data belong to a study of early T cells in non-severe SARS-CoV-2 infection. The wider study: From unsorted whole blood, bulk RNA was sequenced, and the chains remained unpaired.

General study points: The study's VDJdb matching favored anti-spike CD8 responses and missed private and CD4 specificities.

Sequencing was carried out using whole blood. This receptor was identified in an adult who was a healthcare worker with PCR-confirmed SARS-CoV-2 infection or an uninfected control (not recorded which).

The CDR3, as DNA: TGTGCCAGCAGTTACTCGATCTCAGGGGCCTATGGCTACACCTTC. Protein product: CASSYSISGAYGYTF. The chain uses TRBV6-6 and TRBJ1-2; tentative D call: TRBD1 (6 bases). The CDR3 has 15 amino acids. Deletions cut 0 bases from V and 4 bases from J, with 12 bases between. Per germline, CDR1 MNHNY and CDR2 SVGAGI (reference sequence).